This entry lists 32 T cell receptor beta chains sequenced from one sample in a study of CD8+ T cells in alopecia areata. Sequencing used cDNA as its template, made by extracting RNA and reverse transcribing it. Here immunoSEQ multiplex PCR was the method, and the copy in TCRdb shows in-frame clones only, minus some. Of about 140,000 clones detected, around 55% appear once; the ten largest clones hold approximately 4.3%. Sequencing was carried out using CD4+ T cells sorted from blood. Source of these receptors: a human donor in good health.

J is TRBJ2-1 and V is TRBV11-1; D is unresolved. V lost 5 bases and J 9 bases, leaving 11 bases between the germline ends. Germline CDR1 and CDR2: SGHAT and FQDESV (reference sequence). The CDR3 is 12 amino acids. The CDR3 DNA reads TGTGCCAGCAGCCATTCGGTGGGTGAGCAGTTCTTC. It translates to CASSHSVGEQFF.

The chain employs TRBV19 and TRBJ1-1, with 8 bases fitting TRBD1. The CDR3 length is 19 residues. The V segment lost 4 bases and the J segment 1 base; nucleotides outside the gene matches: 17. The germline CDR1 and CDR2 sequences are LNHDA and SQIVND (reference sequence). CDR3 region: CASSTMRWTGSSPNTEAFF. As DNA, the CDR3 is TGTGCCAGTAGTACAATGAGGTGGACAGGGTCGTCACCGAACACTGAAGCTTTCTTT.

This clone occurred a few times. The V and J genes are TRBV5-1 and TRBJ2-7; 10 bases fit TRBD2. This CDR3 is 14 amino acids long. J gave up 4 bases and V 5 bases, and 6 bases lay outside the gene matches. In germline, CDR1 is SGHRS, CDR2 YFSETQ. CDR3 sequence (DNA): TGCGCCAGCAGGCTCGGGACTAGCGCATACGAGCAGTACTTC. Amino acid sequence: CASRLGTSAYEQYF.

The rearrangement uses TRBV6-5 and TRBJ2-7; D is ambiguous. Trimming stripped 0 bases from V and 2 bases from J, with 11 bases between. This CDR3 spans 15 amino acids. The germline V gene encodes CDR1 MNHEY and CDR2 SVGAGI. The CDR3 bases are TGTGCCAGCAGTTACTCGACCAGTGCCACCTACGAGCAGTACTTC. As protein: CASSYSTSATYEQYF.

The chain is built from TRBV29-1 and TRBJ2-2, with unresolved D. Germline V gives CDR1 SQVTM, CDR2 ANQGSEA. The CDR3 length is 13 residues. V lost 3 bases and J lost 1, with 6 bases in between. The CDR3 DNA reads as TGCAGCGTTGACCAGGAGAACACCGGGGAGCTGTTTTTT. Amino acid sequence: CSVDQENTGELFF.

This clone was seen only once. This chain uses TRBV29-1 with TRBJ2-3, with no clear D. Deletions cut 3 bases from V and 6 bases from J, with 13 bases between. The germline V gene has CDR1 SQVTM and CDR2 ANQGSEA. CDR3 length equals 13 residues. The chain's CDR3 is CSVDPHVRDTQYF. CDR3 nucleotides: TGCAGCGTTGATCCTCACGTGCGTGATACGCAGTATTTT.

The chain employs TRBV30 and TRBJ2-2; D unresolved. The CDR3 covers 15 residues. CDR1 and CDR2 from the germline V gene are GTSNPN and SVGIG (reference sequence). Between the trimmed V and J ends, which lost 0 bases and 2 bases, there was a span of 10 bases. The CDR3: CAWSVPGSNTGELFF. DNA for the CDR3: TGTGCCTGGAGTGTACCGGGTTCCAACACCGGGGAGCTGTTTTTT.

The CDR3 sequence: CASSFNPWQPQHF. CDR3 sequence (DNA): TGTGCCAGCAGTTTCAACCCCTGGCAGCCCCAGCATTTT. The chain employs TRBV27 and TRBJ1-5; D is undetermined. CDR1 and CDR2 (germline): MNHEY, SMNVEV (reference sequence). Trimming left V 3 bases short and J 7 bases short, with 10 bases between. The CDR3 totals 13 residues.

This clone was picked up one time. The chain combines TRBV5-1 with TRBJ2-5; D is undetermined. V was pared by 0 bases and J by 2 bases, with 11 bases between. Germline lookup yields CDR1 SGHRS and CDR2 YFSETQ. This CDR3 region has 15 residues. The CDR3 protein is CASSLAGSIQETQYF. The CDR3 nucleotides are TGCGCCAGCAGCTTGGCCGGCAGTATACAAGAGACCCAGTACTTC.

This clone was picked up a small number of times. Other DNA variants within this sample encode the same CDR3. The gene calls are TRBV7-7 and TRBJ2-5, with 7 bases identical to TRBD2. Germline V lookup: CDR1 SSHAT, CDR2 FNYEAQ (reference sequence). The J segment lost 4 bases and the V segment lost 4 bases, leaving 6 bases of the junction unmatched. This CDR3 is built from 14 residues. This CDR3 reads CASSSSGTRETQYF. CDR3 in DNA: TGTGCCAGCAGCTCCAGCGGGACGCGAGAGACCCAGTACTTC.

This sequence joins TRBV6-4 and TRBJ2-1; 8 positions agree with TRBD2. V dropped 0 bases and J dropped 6; count of bases not matched to a gene: 7. Per germline, CDR1 MRHNA and CDR2 SNTAGT. There are 16 residues in the CDR3. CDR3 sequence: CASSDSRAGDLNEQFF. The CDR3 nucleotides read TGTGCCAGCAGTGACTCGAGAGCGGGGGATCTCAATGAGCAGTTCTTC.

This rearrangement joins TRBV10-3 to TRBJ2-5, with TRBD2 as a possible D gene (5 bases). CDR3 length equals 12 residues. CDR1 ENHRY and CDR2 SYGVKD come from the germline V gene. V was pared by 8 bases and J by 5 bases, with 12 bases between. The CDR3 DNA reads TGTGCCATCGGGAGAGGCCTGGAGACCCAGTACTTC. It encodes CAIGRGLETQYF.

This chain uses TRBV27 with TRBJ2-5; possibly TRBD1 for D (6 bases). Trimming took off 2 bases at V and 5 bases at J, with 12 bases between the two ends. This CDR3 contains 14 residues. The germline gives CDR1 MNHEY, CDR2 SMNVEV (reference sequence). CDR3 sequence reads: CASSLGRGQETQYF. CDR3 nucleotide sequence: TGTGCCAGCAGTTTAGGCAGGGGCCAGGAGACCCAGTACTTC.

Written as DNA, the CDR3 is TGTGCCTGGAGCGTTCTCCGTAGAGGCAACACCGGGGAGCTGTTTTTT. Translated: CAWSVLRRGNTGELFF. The chain recombines TRBV30 with TRBJ2-2; the D is unclear. The CDR3 is made up of 16 amino acids. V lost 3 bases, J lost 2 bases, and 16 bases lay in between. From germline, CDR1 is GTSNPN and CDR2 SVGIG (reference sequence).

In this sample, this clone turned up a few times. This chain connects TRBV29-1 to TRBJ2-1; D is possibly TRBD2 (7 bases). Trimming shortened V by 6 bases and J by 7 bases, and 16 bases separated the two germline ends. Germline V gene sequence: CDR1 SQVTM, CDR2 ANQGSEA. This CDR3 region has 13 residues. CDR3 bases: TGCAGCGTCCGATGGGGGAGGGGGAATGAGCAGTTCTTC. Translation: CSVRWGRGNEQFF.

CDR3 loop: CSVDSWDSYRTQYF. The CDR3 nucleotides are TGCAGCGTTGACAGCTGGGACTCATATCGGACCCAGTACTTC. The genes are TRBV29-1 and TRBJ2-5; D is perhaps TRBD2 (6 bases). The CDR3 runs to 14 residues. The V gene's germline CDR1 is SQVTM and CDR2 ANQGSEA. Trimming pared 3 bases from V and 7 bases from J, leaving 18 bases between.

The rearrangement uses TRBV14 and TRBJ2-2; D may be TRBD1 or TRBD2 (5 bases each). This CDR3 is built from 16 residues. Germline V gene lookup returns CDR1 SGHDN and CDR2 FVKESK. Trimming cost V 6 bases and J 1 base, with 15 bases left between them. CDR3 region: CASRHTGTLNTGELFF. CDR3 bases: TGTGCCAGCAGACATACCGGGACCTTGAACACCGGGGAGCTGTTTTTT.

This chain connects TRBV5-1 to TRBJ2-3; 7 positions agree with TRBD2. The V segment lost 4 bases and the J segment 0 bases; nucleotides outside the gene matches: 8. The CDR3 is made up of 16 amino acids. The V gene's germline CDR1 is SGHRS and CDR2 YFSETQ. The CDR3 protein is CASSPMAGASTDTQYF. In nucleotides, the CDR3 is TGCGCCAGCAGCCCCATGGCGGGAGCCAGCACAGATACGCAGTATTTT.

V gene TRBV2 combines with J gene TRBJ2-1; 8 bases fit TRBD2. Trimming removed 5 bases from V and 9 bases from J; junction bases left unmatched: 9. This CDR3 is built from 14 residues. Germline values: CDR1 SNHLY, CDR2 FYNNEI. CDR3 coding DNA: TGTGCCAGCAGTCCGAGGACTAGCATGGGTGAGCAGTTCTTC. This sequence encodes CASSPRTSMGEQFF.

This clone has just a few counts. The chain recombines TRBV29-1 with TRBJ2-7; D gene ambiguous. The CDR3 consists of 12 residues. Germline lookup yields CDR1 SQVTM and CDR2 ANQGSEA. V was clipped by 4 bases and J by 3 bases, with 10 bases between them. CDR3 coding DNA: TGCAGCGTTGGCCCCACCCTCTACGAGCAGTACTTC. It is translated as CSVGPTLYEQYF.

The chain carries TRBV5-4 and TRBJ2-1; 10 bases map to TRBD2. Germline CDR1 and CDR2: SGHNT and YYREEE (reference sequence). Losses at the gene ends were 3 bases for V and 8 bases for J; bases not matched to a gene: 8. The CDR3 has 15 amino acids. The CDR3 spells CASSSSGRAGDEQFF. CDR3 bases: TGTGCCAGCAGCTCCAGCGGGAGGGCCGGGGATGAGCAGTTCTTC.

There are many counts of this clone. The chain employs TRBV7-8 and TRBJ2-1; D gene ambiguous. CDR3 length equals 13 residues. The germline V gene has CDR1 SGHVS and CDR2 FQNEAQ. V was cut by 4 bases and J by 1 base, with 5 bases left in between. The DNA for the CDR3 is TGTGCCAGCAGCTGGCAGTCCTACAATGAGCAGTTCTTC. This encodes CASSWQSYNEQFF. Together with reference TRBV7-8 and TRBJ2-1, the CDR3 gives the full variable domain: GAGVSQSPRYKVAKRGQDVALRCDPISGHVSLFWYQQALGQGPEFLTYFQNEAQLDKSGLPSDRFFAERPEGSVSTLKIQRTQQEDSAVYLCASSWQSYNEQFFGPGTRLTVL.

The chain joins TRBV29-1 to TRBJ1-1; D might be TRBD1 (5 bases). This CDR3 has 14 amino acids. The V gene's germline CDR1 is SQVTM and CDR2 ANQGSEA. V shed 3 bases and J shed 2 bases, with 13 bases lying between them. The CDR3 DNA is TGCAGCGTTGAGGTCCAGGGCCGCAACACTGAAGCTTTCTTT. Translation gives CSVEVQGRNTEAFF.

The gene calls are TRBV10-3 and TRBJ2-1; 12 nucleotides align to TRBD2. V dropped 5 bases and J dropped 8; count of bases not matched to a gene: 10. The CDR3 contains 16 residues. Germline loops: CDR1 ENHRY, CDR2 SYGVKD. CDR3 nucleotide sequence: TGTGCCATCAGTCCTTGGACTAGCGGGAAACGCGATGAGCAGTTCTTC. This codes for CAISPWTSGKRDEQFF.

This clone occurred a few times. The V and J genes are TRBV7-2 and TRBJ2-1; the D is unclear. The germline V gene encodes CDR1 SGHTA and CDR2 FQGNSA. CDR3 size: 15 residues. V was cut by 5 bases and J by 0 bases, with 11 bases left in between. This CDR3 is CASSPNWLSYNEQFF. DNA for the CDR3: TGTGCCAGCAGCCCGAACTGGCTCTCCTACAATGAGCAGTTCTTC.

The rearrangement uses TRBV30 and TRBJ2-1; weak D call: TRBD2 (6 bases). Germline values: CDR1 GTSNPN, CDR2 SVGIG (reference sequence). V was pared by 5 bases and J by 0 bases, with 8 bases between. The CDR3 covers 13 residues. As DNA, the CDR3 is TGTGCCTGGGGGGGGAGCTCCTACAATGAGCAGTTCTTC. Translating gives CAWGGSSYNEQFF.

This clone was seen a few times. This rearrangement joins TRBV4-2 to TRBJ2-3, with 10 bases aligning to TRBD2. The ends lost 1 base at V and 3 bases at J; junction bases unmatched: 4. Germline CDR1 reads LGHNA; CDR2 reads YNFKEQ. The CDR3 is made up of 16 amino acids. The DNA for the CDR3 is TGTGCCAGCAGCCAAGGCACTAGCGGGAATACAGATACGCAGTATTTT. Its protein product is CASSQGTSGNTDTQYF.

This chain connects TRBV28 to TRBJ1-2, with 7 bases identical to TRBD1. Germline trimming cut 5 bases from V and 5 bases from J; bases unmatched to any gene: 5. This CDR3 is built from 13 residues. The germline CDR1 and CDR2 sequences are MDHEN and SYDVKM. The CDR3 sequence is CASSNTGVYGYTF. CDR3 sequence (DNA): TGTGCCAGCAGTAACACAGGGGTGTATGGCTACACCTTC.

CDR3 nucleotide sequence: TGTGCCTGGACAGGTTTAAAGACCCAGTACTTC. Encoded protein: CAWTGLKTQYF. This chain connects TRBV30 to TRBJ2-5; D is undetermined. V was shortened by 4 bases and J by 6 bases, with 9 bases between the two germline ends. The CDR3 covers 11 residues. Germline V gives CDR1 GTSNPN, CDR2 SVGIG (reference sequence).

This clone came up a few times. The chain uses TRBV19 and TRBJ1-5; D might be TRBD1 (5 bases). In germline, CDR1 is LNHDA, CDR2 SQIVND (reference sequence). Trimming pared 6 bases from V and 6 bases from J, leaving 18 bases between. The CDR3 spans 15 residues. The CDR3 coding sequence is TGTGCCAGTAGCCCCGAGGGGATAGGAAGTCAGCCCCAGCATTTT. Encoded protein: CASSPEGIGSQPQHF.

The chain links TRBV20-1 to TRBJ1-1; D call uncertain. The length of the CDR3 is 11 residues. With 5 bases removed from V and 0 bases from J, the gap between germline ends came to 4 bases. CDR1 and CDR2 (germline): DFQATT, SNEGSKA (reference sequence). CDR3 in amino acids: CSAGLNTEAFF. For the CDR3, the DNA is TGCAGTGCTGGGTTGAACACTGAAGCTTTCTTT.

Written as DNA, the CDR3 is TGTGCCAGCAGTCGGATCGGGGGGAGCTCCTACGAGCAGTACTTC. It yields the protein CASSRIGGSSYEQYF. This chain connects TRBV5-6 to TRBJ2-7; 7 bases match TRBD2. V was pared by 5 bases and J by 0 bases, with 8 bases of the junction left unmatched. The length of the CDR3 is 15 residues. The germline gives CDR1 SGHDT, CDR2 YYEEEE.